Below, one TCR beta chain is given with its context. What this receptor recognizes is not known. No per-base quality is available; no much larger clone lies one base away. The same CDR3 is also encoded by other DNA sequences in this sample. The entry originates in a study of control samples from healthy donors and cancer patients (dated by TCRdb to 2020 to 2022). Library construction relied on the immunoSEQ multiplex PCR assay. The table was pulled from immuneACCESS by TCRdb, which kept in-frame rearrangements only. Such tables lose some clones; where checked, under half of the loss comes from unresolved V genes, and the rest has no known cause. The sample profile shows approximately 220,000 clones; 85% to 95% of them were found once. The ten most abundant clones make up about 1.6% of the sample. The CDR3 contains 13 residues, cysteine and phenylalanine counted. Just CDR3 DNA is preserved here, 39 bases in frame from base 1. CDR1 and CDR2 are read off the germline V gene as SGHRS and YFSETQ. Germline trimming amounts to 4 bases on V and 1 base on J, with 1 as the count of junction bases outside the gene matches.

This receptor was identified in a man aged 45 to 65 in good health. The chain is encoded by TRBV5-1 joined to TRBJ2-5; TRBD1 matches 7 bases in the middle. The sample taken for sequencing was blood. The CDR3 here reads CASSRDSQETQYF. The sequenced DNA is TGCGCCAGCAGCCGGGACAGCCAAGAGACCCAGTACTTC.